Presented here are 32 T cell receptor beta chains from one specimen sequenced in a study of human T cells and chemical hapten exposure. TCRdb fed the RACE reads into MiXCR, producing one record per CDR3 protein. In the table there are around 200,000 distinct CDR3 sequences, around 23% of which are singletons. Indicated time point: patch test 3, about 24 weeks after DPC sensitization. The sample's treatment: therapeutic diphenylcyclopropenone sensitization with weekly scalp DPC. The sample consisted of whole blood, taken in connection with sensitization to the hapten diphenylcyclopropenone (DPC). The receptors here all came from a woman in her thirties or forties with alopecia areata. Some clones in this sample may be carry-over from other donors' samples.

Only a few counts were recorded for this clonotype. V usage is TRBV7-9 and J usage is TRBJ2-1; 8 positions match TRBD2. The germline CDR1 and CDR2 sequences are SEHNR and FQNEAQ (reference sequence). After removal of 0 bases from V and 8 bases from J, the junction contained 6 bases not matched to a gene. The CDR3 runs to 15 residues. The CDR3 loop reads CASSLAQREKHEQFF. CDR3 DNA sequence: TGTGCCAGCAGCTTAGCCCAGCGGGAGAAGCATGAGCAGTTCTTC. The variable domain in full, completed from reference TRBV7-9 and TRBJ2-1, reads DTGVSQNPRHKITKRGQNVTFRCDPISEHNRLYWYRQTLGQGPEFLTYFQNEAQLEKSRLLSDRFSAERPKGSFSTLEIQRTEQGDSAMYLCASSLAQREKHEQFFGPGTRLTVL.

V is TRBV27 and J is TRBJ2-7, with TRBD2 identical over 9 bases. Germline V gives CDR1 MNHEY, CDR2 SMNVEV (reference sequence). This CDR3 has 15 amino acids. V was clipped by 6 bases and J by 6 bases; unmatched bases: 12. Here the CDR3 reads CASRTLAGFVSEQYF. The CDR3 nucleotides are TGTGCCAGCAGGACTCTAGCGGGATTCGTATCCGAGCAGTACTTC.

V gene TRBV7-6 combines with J gene TRBJ2-2; TRBD2 agrees at 9 bases. CDR3 size: 14 residues. From germline, CDR1 is SGHVS and CDR2 FNYEAQ. The V and J ends lost 3 bases and 6 bases, in that order; junction bases with no gene match: 2. The DNA of the CDR3 is TGTGCCAGCAGCTTCTTAGCGGGAGCCGGGGAGCTGTTTTTT. Its translation: CASSFLAGAGELFF.

The chain joins TRBV5-5 to TRBJ2-7; D is unclear. The germline CDR1 and CDR2 sequences are SGHKS and YYEKEE (reference sequence). The germline V and J ends were trimmed by 5 bases and 2 bases, with 11 bases remaining between them. CDR3 length: 13 amino acids. CDR3 sequence: CASRWARPYEQYF. In DNA form, the CDR3 reads TGTGCCAGCAGGTGGGCTAGGCCCTACGAGCAGTACTTC.

The chain combines TRBV6-5 with TRBJ2-7, with D tentatively TRBD2 (6 bases). V was trimmed by 0 bases and J by 2 bases, leaving 11 bases between them. This CDR3 has 15 amino acids. The V gene's germline CDR1 is MNHEY and CDR2 SVGAGI. CDR3 sequence (DNA): TGTGCCAGCAGTTACTCGATAAGCGGGCCCTACGAGCAGTACTTC. It encodes CASSYSISGPYEQYF.

This clonotype occurred a few times. The chain uses TRBV20-1 and TRBJ1-6, with D tentatively TRBD1 (6 bases). The CDR3 length is 13 residues. Trimming removed 6 bases from V and 7 bases from J, with 13 bases in between. In germline, CDR1 is DFQATT, CDR2 SNEGSKA (reference sequence). The chain's CDR3 is CSASGTTNSPLHF. CDR3 DNA sequence: TGCAGTGCCTCCGGGACAACGAATTCACCCCTCCACTTT.

The rearrangement uses TRBV21-1 and TRBJ2-2; TRBD2 is the table's D call and was not checked against the DNA. TRBV21-1 is a pseudogene locus. CDR3 size: 17 residues. CDR3: CASSLRVNGRRTGELFF. The CDR3 DNA follows: TGTGCCAGCAGTCTAAGGGTCAACGGGAGAAGAACCGGGGAGCTGTTTTTT.

V is TRBV4-1 and J is TRBJ2-2; D remains unclear. Germline CDR1 reads MGHRA; CDR2 reads YSYEKL. V was cut by 3 bases and J by 6 bases, with 11 bases left in between. This CDR3 region has 14 residues. The CDR3 here is CASSQFVEAGELFF. The CDR3 nucleotides read TGCGCCAGCAGCCAGTTTGTCGAGGCCGGGGAGCTGTTTTTT.

There are a few counts of this clonotype. The chain is built from TRBV7-9 and TRBJ2-1; 8 bases fit TRBD2. CDR3 size: 13 residues. Germline V gene lookup returns CDR1 SEHNR and CDR2 FQNEAQ (reference sequence). The V gene end was trimmed by 4 bases and the J gene end by 8 bases; junction bases not matched to a gene: 4. The CDR3 region has the DNA TGTGCCAGCAGCTATTGGACTAGCTATGAGCAGTTCTTC. This encodes CASSYWTSYEQFF.

The chain links TRBV5-6 to TRBJ2-1, with D maybe TRBD1 (5 bases). Germline CDR1 reads SGHDT; CDR2 reads YYEEEE. CDR3 length: 16 residues. Trimming took off 3 bases at V and 2 bases at J, with 15 bases between the two ends. CDR3 amino acids: CASSSARAETYNEQFF. CDR3 coding DNA: TGTGCCAGCAGCTCAGCCAGGGCAGAAACCTACAATGAGCAGTTCTTC.

J is TRBJ2-3 and V is TRBV21-1; no check of the table's D call, TRBD1, against the DNA was made. TRBV21-1 is a pseudogene locus. The CDR3 is 17 residues long. The CDR3 protein is CASTVDDRTDCTDTQYF. The CDR3 DNA sequence: TGTGCCAGCACCGTAGACGACAGGACAGACTGCACAGATACGCAGTATTTT.

Only a few counts were recorded for this clonotype. The V and J genes are TRBV28 and TRBJ2-7, with D perhaps matching TRBD1 or TRBD2 (5 bases each). The germline CDR1 and CDR2 sequences are MDHEN and SYDVKM. This CDR3 contains 12 residues. Trimming left V 1 base short and J 12 bases short, with 13 bases between. The CDR3 protein is CASSLSGQYPYF. CDR3 sequence (DNA): TGTGCCAGCAGTTTATCGGGGCAGTATCCGTACTTC.

This clonotype was detected ten times or more. CDR3 sequence reads: CSAYTGNQPQHF. DNA of the CDR3: TGCAGTGCCTACACAGGGAATCAGCCCCAGCATTTT. J is TRBJ1-5 and V is TRBV20-1; a weak D match, TRBD1 (6 bases). This CDR3 contains 12 residues. CDR1 DFQATT and CDR2 SNEGSKA come from the germline V gene (reference sequence). Trimming left V 6 bases short and J 4 bases short, with 10 bases between.

This clonotype has just a few counts. The chain is built from TRBV20-1 and TRBJ2-3; TRBD1 matches at 7 bases. J lost 1 base, V lost 8 bases, and 6 bases had no gene match. CDR1 is DFQATT and CDR2 is SNEGSKA in the germline V gene (reference sequence). This CDR3 region has 13 residues. The DNA for the CDR3 is TGCAGTCGAAGTGGACAGGGCACAGATACGCAGTATTTT. Translated: CSRSGQGTDTQYF.

This clonotype was counted between two and nine times. This chain links TRBV5-1 with TRBJ2-1, with TRBD2 matching 13 bases. J lost 6 bases, V lost 5 bases, and 8 bases had no gene match. Germline loops: CDR1 SGHRS, CDR2 YFSETQ. CDR3 size: 16 residues. The CDR3 loop reads CASRPTSGRIVNEQFF. In DNA form, the CDR3 reads TGCGCCAGCAGACCGACTAGCGGGAGGATAGTCAATGAGCAGTTCTTC.

There are a few counts of this clonotype. This chain uses TRBV7-2 with TRBJ2-6; D is unresolved. With 1 base removed from V and 3 bases from J, the gap between germline ends came to 13 bases. Looked up from germline, CDR1 is SGHTA and CDR2 is FQGNSA. The CDR3 has 17 residues. The CDR3 here is CASSLDPASLGANVLTF. The CDR3 region has the DNA TGTGCCAGCAGCTTAGACCCGGCGAGTCTTGGGGCCAACGTCCTGACTTTC.

The CDR3 sequence: CASSLDRMGVYSNQPQHF. The CDR3 DNA sequence: TGTGCCAGCAGTTTGGACAGGATGGGGGTTTATAGCAATCAGCCCCAGCATTTT. V is TRBV28 and J is TRBJ1-5; 7 bases match TRBD1. Germline V lookup: CDR1 MDHEN, CDR2 SYDVKM. This CDR3 has 18 amino acids. Losses at the gene ends were 3 bases for V and 0 bases for J; bases not matched to a gene: 11.

This clonotype was observed a handful of times. The genes are TRBV10-3 and TRBJ2-7; 8 positions match TRBD1. The CDR3 length is 15 residues. CDR1 ENHRY and CDR2 SYGVKD come from the germline V gene. V was pared by 6 bases and J by 8 bases, with 15 bases of the junction left unmatched. DNA for the CDR3: TGTGCCATCAGCCGGGGACAGGAGGGTACGTGGAAGCAGTACTTC. Amino acids: CAISRGQEGTWKQYF.

The rearrangement joins TRBV12-3 or TRBV12-4 to TRBJ2-1; 11 nucleotides line up with TRBD2. This CDR3 comprises 13 residues. V shed 3 bases and J 9 bases; nucleotides not matched to a gene: 1. The CDR3 loop is CASSFLAGGEQFF. In nucleotides, the CDR3 is TGTGCCAGCAGTTTCCTAGCGGGAGGTGAGCAGTTCTTC.

V gene TRBV27 combines with J gene TRBJ2-7, with 9 bases fitting TRBD2. Germline CDR1 MNHEY, CDR2 SMNVEV (reference sequence). The CDR3 is made up of 17 amino acids. J gave up 0 bases and V 6 bases, and 12 bases lay outside the gene matches. The CDR3 sequence is CASSPLTSGEYSYEQYF. In nucleotides, the CDR3 is TGTGCCAGCAGCCCCCTGACTAGCGGAGAGTACTCCTACGAGCAGTACTTC.

This rearrangement joins TRBV3-1 to TRBJ1-6; D is possibly TRBD1 (5 bases). The CDR3 has 14 residues. The germline V and J ends were trimmed by 1 base and 9 bases, with 10 bases remaining between them. The germline CDR1 and CDR2 sequences are LGHDT and YNNKEL (reference sequence). In DNA, the CDR3 is TGTGCCAGCAGCCAAGGGTTAAGGGGTTCACCCCTCCACTTT. Translation: CASSQGLRGSPLHF.

This clonotype was seen once. The chain couples TRBV4-2 to TRBJ2-4; 8 bases are shared with TRBD1. This CDR3 has 14 residues. Germline V lookup: CDR1 LGHNA, CDR2 YNFKEQ. The trim removed 1 base at V and 6 bases at J, leaving 2 bases unmatched. The CDR3 spells CASSQVTGGNIQYF. The CDR3 DNA sequence: TGTGCCAGCAGCCAAGTTACAGGGGGAAACATTCAGTACTTC.

V gene TRBV20-1 combines with J gene TRBJ1-1; D might be TRBD1 (5 bases). The germline V gene has CDR1 DFQATT and CDR2 SNEGSKA (reference sequence). This CDR3 region has 13 residues. CDR3 region: CRALRGRDTEAFF. The CDR3 nucleotides read TGCAGGGCATTAAGGGGCCGCGACACTGAAGCTTTCTTT.

The chain combines TRBV5-1 with TRBJ2-3, with 12 bases fitting TRBD2. Germline CDR1 reads SGHRS; CDR2 reads YFSETQ. This CDR3 spans 14 amino acids. Trimming took 0 bases from V and 13 from J; bases not matched to a gene: 6. CDR3 DNA sequence: TGCGCCAGCAGCTTGGCGGCTAGCGGGAGGGCCGAGTATTTT. Amino acids: CASSLAASGRAEYF.

This chain connects TRBV6-6 to TRBJ2-7; D possibly corresponds to TRBD1 (6 bases). Trimming took off 10 bases at V and 3 bases at J, with 13 bases between the two ends. The CDR3 covers 12 residues. CDR1 and CDR2 (germline): MNHNY, SVGAGI (reference sequence). CDR3 sequence reads: CATSRGGYEQYF. In DNA, the CDR3 is TGTGCCACCAGCCGAGGGGGCTACGAGCAGTACTTC.

The V gene is TRBV7-2, the J gene TRBJ2-7; weak D call: TRBD1 (5 bases). Germline V gene data show CDR1 as SGHTA and CDR2 as FQGNSA. V lost 1 base, J lost 5 bases, and 15 bases lay in between. The CDR3 covers 15 residues. CDR3 DNA: TGTGCCAGCAGCTTAGGGGCTGGCAGGGCCCACGAGCAGTACTTC. Protein: CASSLGAGRAHEQYF. Looking up the rest from reference TRBV7-2 and TRBJ2-7 gives the full variable domain: GAGVSQSPSNKVTEKGKDVELRCDPISGHTALYWYRQSLGQGLEFLIYFQGNSAPDKSGLPSDRFSAERTGGSVSTLTIQRTQQEDSAVYLCASSLGAGRAHEQYFGPGTRLTVT.

This clonotype was seen only a few times. V usage is TRBV10-3 and J usage is TRBJ2-1; possibly TRBD1 for D (5 bases). The germline CDR1 and CDR2 sequences are ENHRY and SYGVKD. The CDR3 runs 11 residues. V was trimmed by 9 bases and J by 8 bases, leaving 11 bases between them. This chain's CDR3 is CAIGRVDEQFF. The CDR3 bases are TGTGCCATTGGCAGGGTCGATGAGCAGTTCTTC.

V and J are TRBV4-3 and TRBJ2-3, with 9 bases fitting TRBD2. V dropped 0 bases and J dropped 5; count of bases not matched to a gene: 3. CDR1 and CDR2 from the germline V gene are LGHNA and YSLEER. CDR3 length: 15 amino acids. CDR3 nucleotide sequence: TGCGCCAGCAGCCAAGATCTAGCGGGAAGAGATACGCAGTATTTT. Translation gives CASSQDLAGRDTQYF.

This chain's CDR3 is CSVEDRASGSTDTQYF. CDR3 nucleotide sequence: TGCAGCGTTGAAGATCGGGCCAGCGGGAGCACAGATACGCAGTATTTT. V and J are TRBV29-1 and TRBJ2-3, with TRBD2 as a possible D gene (6 bases). CDR3 length: 16 amino acids. Between the trimmed V and J ends, which lost 0 bases and 0 bases, there was a span of 13 bases. From germline, CDR1 is SQVTM and CDR2 ANQGSEA.

The chain joins TRBV7-9 to TRBJ1-6; D is perhaps TRBD1 (5 bases). V was cut by 8 bases and J by 7 bases, with 15 bases left in between. Germline-derived CDR1 and CDR2 are SEHNR and FQNEAQ (reference sequence). CDR3 length: 14 residues. CDR3: CASGTMGGNSPLHF. The CDR3 nucleotides read TGTGCCAGCGGGACTATGGGGGGGAATTCACCCCTCCACTTT.

This clonotype has only a few counts. V gene TRBV6-5 combines with J gene TRBJ1-2, with TRBD1 identical over 7 bases. V shed 6 bases and J 4 bases; nucleotides not matched to a gene: 5. Germline V CDR1 and CDR2: MNHEY, SVGAGI. CDR3 size: 13 residues. CDR3 protein: CASSRDRAYGYTF. CDR3 coding DNA: TGTGCCAGCAGCCGCGACAGGGCCTATGGCTACACCTTC.

CDR3 sequence (DNA): TGCGCCAGCAGCGCAACAGGGAACACTGAAGCTTTCTTT. This sequence encodes CASSATGNTEAFF. The rearrangement joins TRBV5-1 to TRBJ1-1; tentative D call: TRBD1 (5 bases). This CDR3 has 13 residues. Germline CDR1 SGHRS, CDR2 YFSETQ. Between the trimmed V and J ends, which lost 4 bases and 1 base, there was a span of 8 bases.